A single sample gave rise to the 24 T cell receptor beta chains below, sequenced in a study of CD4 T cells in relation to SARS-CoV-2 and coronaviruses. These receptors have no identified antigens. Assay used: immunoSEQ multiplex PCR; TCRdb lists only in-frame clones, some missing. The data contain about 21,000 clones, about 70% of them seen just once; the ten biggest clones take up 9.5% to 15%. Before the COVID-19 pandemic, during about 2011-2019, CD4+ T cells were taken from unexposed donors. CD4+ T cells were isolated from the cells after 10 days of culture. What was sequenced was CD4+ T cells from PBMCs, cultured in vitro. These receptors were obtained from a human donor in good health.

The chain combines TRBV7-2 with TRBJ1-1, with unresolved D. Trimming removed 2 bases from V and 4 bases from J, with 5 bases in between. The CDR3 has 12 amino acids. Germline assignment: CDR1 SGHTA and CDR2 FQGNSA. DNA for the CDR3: TGTGCCAGCAGCTTACGGGGCACTGAAGCTTTCTTT. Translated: CASSLRGTEAFF. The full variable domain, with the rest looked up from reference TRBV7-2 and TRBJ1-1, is GAGVSQSPSNKVTEKGKDVELRCDPISGHTALYWYRQSLGQGLEFLIYFQGNSAPDKSGLPSDRFSAERTGGSVSTLTIQRTQQEDSAVYLCASSLRGTEAFFGQGTRLTVV.

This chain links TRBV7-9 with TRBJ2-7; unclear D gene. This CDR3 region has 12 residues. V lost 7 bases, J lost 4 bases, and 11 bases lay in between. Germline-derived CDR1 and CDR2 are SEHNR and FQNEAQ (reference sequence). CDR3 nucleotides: TGTGCCAGCACCCTAAGCGCTTACGAGCAGTACTTC. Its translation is CASTLSAYEQYF.

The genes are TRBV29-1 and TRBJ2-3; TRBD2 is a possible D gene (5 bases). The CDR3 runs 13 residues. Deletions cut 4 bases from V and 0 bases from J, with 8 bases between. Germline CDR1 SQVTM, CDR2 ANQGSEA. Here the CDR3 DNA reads TGCAGCGTTGTAGGCGGGAGCACAGATACGCAGTATTTT. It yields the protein CSVVGGSTDTQYF.

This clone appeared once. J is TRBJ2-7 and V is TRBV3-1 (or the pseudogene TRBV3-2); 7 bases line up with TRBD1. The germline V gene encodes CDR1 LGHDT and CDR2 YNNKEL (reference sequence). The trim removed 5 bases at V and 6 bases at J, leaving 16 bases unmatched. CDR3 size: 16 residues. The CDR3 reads CASSKTGDLTGSEQYF. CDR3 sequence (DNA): TGTGCCAGCAGCAAAACAGGGGACCTAACAGGGAGCGAGCAGTACTTC.

In DNA form, the CDR3 reads TGTGCCAGCAGCTTAGACAGCTCTGGGGCCAACGTCCTGACTTTC. Protein: CASSLDSSGANVLTF. The chain employs TRBV7-3 and TRBJ2-6, with D perhaps matching TRBD1 (5 bases). This CDR3 comprises 15 residues. CDR1 is SGHTA and CDR2 is FQGTGA in the germline V gene. V dropped 2 bases and J dropped 0 bases, with 5 bases sitting between them.

The CDR3 DNA sequence: TGTGCCACCAGTGGGGGCTCCTACGAGCAGTACTTC. Its protein is CATSGGSYEQYF. The chain carries TRBV24-1 and TRBJ2-7; D unclear. Trimming cost V 5 bases and J 0 bases, with 4 bases left between them. This CDR3 has 12 residues. Germline assignment: CDR1 KGHDR and CDR2 SFDVKD.

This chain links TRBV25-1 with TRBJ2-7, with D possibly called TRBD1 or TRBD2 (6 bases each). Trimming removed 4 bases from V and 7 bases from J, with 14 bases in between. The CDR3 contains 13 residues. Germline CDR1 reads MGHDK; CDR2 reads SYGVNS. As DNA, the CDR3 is TGTGCCAGCAGTGTGCGGGACACGGGGGAGCAGTACTTC. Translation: CASSVRDTGEQYF.

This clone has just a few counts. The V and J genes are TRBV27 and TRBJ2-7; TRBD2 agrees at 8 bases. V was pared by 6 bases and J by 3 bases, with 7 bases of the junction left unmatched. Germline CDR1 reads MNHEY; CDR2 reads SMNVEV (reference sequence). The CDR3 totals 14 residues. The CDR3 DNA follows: TGTGCCAGCAGGAGAGCGGGAGTGTTCTACGAGCAGTACTTC. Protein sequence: CASRRAGVFYEQYF.

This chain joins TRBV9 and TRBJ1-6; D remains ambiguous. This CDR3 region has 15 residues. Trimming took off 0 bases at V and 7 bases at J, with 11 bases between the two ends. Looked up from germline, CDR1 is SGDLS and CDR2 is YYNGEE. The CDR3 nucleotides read TGTGCCAGCAGCGTAGGGCTTACCCAAAATTCACCCCTCCACTTT. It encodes CASSVGLTQNSPLHF.

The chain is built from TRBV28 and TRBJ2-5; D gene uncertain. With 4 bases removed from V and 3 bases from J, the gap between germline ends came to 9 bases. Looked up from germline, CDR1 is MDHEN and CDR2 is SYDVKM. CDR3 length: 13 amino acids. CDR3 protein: CASSYAAEETQYF. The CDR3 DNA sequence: TGTGCCAGCAGTTACGCGGCCGAAGAGACCCAGTACTTC.

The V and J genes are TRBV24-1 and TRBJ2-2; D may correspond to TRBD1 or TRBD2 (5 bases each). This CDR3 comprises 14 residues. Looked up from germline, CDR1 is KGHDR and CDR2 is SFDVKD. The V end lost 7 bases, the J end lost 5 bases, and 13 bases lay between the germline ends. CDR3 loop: CATSRDATTGELFF. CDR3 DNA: TGTGCCACCAGCCGGGACGCTACTACCGGGGAGCTGTTTTTT.

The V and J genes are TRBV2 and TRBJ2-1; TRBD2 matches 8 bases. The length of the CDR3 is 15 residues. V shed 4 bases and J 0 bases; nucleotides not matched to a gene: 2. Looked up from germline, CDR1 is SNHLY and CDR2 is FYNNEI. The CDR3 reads CASSVAGSSYNEQFF. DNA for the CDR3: TGTGCCAGCAGTGTAGCGGGGAGCTCCTACAATGAGCAGTTCTTC. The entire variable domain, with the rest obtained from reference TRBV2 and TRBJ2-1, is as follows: EPEVTQTPSHQVTQMGQEVILRCVPISNHLYFYWYRQILGQKVEFLVSFYNNEISEKSEIFDDQFSVERPDGSNFTLKIRSTKLEDSAMYFCASSVAGSSYNEQFFGPGTRLTVL.

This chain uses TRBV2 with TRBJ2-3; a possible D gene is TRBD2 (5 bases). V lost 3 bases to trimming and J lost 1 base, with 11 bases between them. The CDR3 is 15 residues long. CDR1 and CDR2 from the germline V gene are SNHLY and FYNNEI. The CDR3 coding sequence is TGTGCCAGCAGTGAGGTTACGCGGGGCACAGATACGCAGTATTTT. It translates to CASSEVTRGTDTQYF.

The CDR3, as DNA: TGCGCCAGCAGCTTCGCCTTTACTAGCGGGAGGGGTGCTGAGCAGTTCTTC. As protein: CASSFAFTSGRGAEQFF. The chain employs TRBV5-1 and TRBJ2-1; 13 bases map to TRBD2. Germline values: CDR1 SGHRS, CDR2 YFSETQ. The CDR3 has 17 amino acids. Trimming took 2 bases from V and 9 from J; bases not matched to a gene: 11.

CDR3 sequence (DNA): TGTGCCAGCAGCGTAGGACTAACTTCCTACGAGCAGTACTTC. It codes for CASSVGLTSYEQYF. The rearrangement links TRBV9 to TRBJ2-7; tentative D call: TRBD2 (5 bases). The CDR3 consists of 14 residues. Germline V gene sequence: CDR1 SGDLS, CDR2 YYNGEE. Trimming removed 0 bases from V and 1 base from J, with 8 bases in between.

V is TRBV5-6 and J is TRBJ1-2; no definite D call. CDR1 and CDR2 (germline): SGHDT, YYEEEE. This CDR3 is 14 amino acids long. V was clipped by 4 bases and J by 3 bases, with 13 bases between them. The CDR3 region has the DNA TGTGCCAGCAGCCCCCCTGGTGCTTACTATGGCTACACCTTC. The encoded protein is CASSPPGAYYGYTF.

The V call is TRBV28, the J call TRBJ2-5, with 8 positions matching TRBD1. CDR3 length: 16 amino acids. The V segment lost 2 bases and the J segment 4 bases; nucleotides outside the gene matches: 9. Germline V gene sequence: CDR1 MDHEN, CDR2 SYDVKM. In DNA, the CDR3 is TGTGCCAGCAGTTTAGGTTCAGGGGGCTCCGGAGAGACCCAGTACTTC. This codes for CASSLGSGGSGETQYF.

CDR3 sequence reads: CASSQRGQASYEQYF. The CDR3 DNA is TGTGCCAGTAGTCAGAGGGGACAGGCATCCTACGAGCAGTACTTC. This chain uses TRBV19 with TRBJ2-7; 8 nucleotides match TRBD1. The trim removed 5 bases at V and 1 base at J, leaving 7 bases unmatched. The CDR3 is made up of 15 amino acids. CDR1 LNHDA and CDR2 SQIVND come from the germline V gene (reference sequence).

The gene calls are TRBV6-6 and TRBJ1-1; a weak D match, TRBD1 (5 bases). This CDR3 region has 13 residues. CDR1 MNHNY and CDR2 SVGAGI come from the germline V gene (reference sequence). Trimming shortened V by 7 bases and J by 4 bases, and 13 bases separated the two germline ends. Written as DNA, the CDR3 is TGTGCCAGCACCACGGGGGTCATCACTGAAGCTTTCTTT. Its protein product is CASTTGVITEAFF.

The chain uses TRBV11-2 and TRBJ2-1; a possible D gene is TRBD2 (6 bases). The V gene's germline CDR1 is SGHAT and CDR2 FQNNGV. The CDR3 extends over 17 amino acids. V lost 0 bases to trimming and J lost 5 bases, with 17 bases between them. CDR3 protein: CASSLDFGTGVHNEQFF. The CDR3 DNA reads TGTGCCAGCAGCTTAGACTTCGGGACTGGGGTCCACAATGAGCAGTTCTTC.

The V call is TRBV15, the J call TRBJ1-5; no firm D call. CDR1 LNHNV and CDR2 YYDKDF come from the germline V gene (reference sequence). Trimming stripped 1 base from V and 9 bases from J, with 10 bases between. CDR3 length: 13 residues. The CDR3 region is CATSRGTDGPQHF. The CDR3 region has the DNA TGTGCCACCAGCAGAGGGACCGATGGGCCCCAGCATTTT.

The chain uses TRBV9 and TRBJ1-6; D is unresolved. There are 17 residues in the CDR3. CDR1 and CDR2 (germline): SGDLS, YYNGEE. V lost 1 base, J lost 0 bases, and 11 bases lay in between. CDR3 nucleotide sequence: TGTGCCAGCAGCGTAAGTCGTGGGAGCTCCTATAATTCACCCCTCCACTTT. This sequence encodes CASSVSRGSSYNSPLHF.

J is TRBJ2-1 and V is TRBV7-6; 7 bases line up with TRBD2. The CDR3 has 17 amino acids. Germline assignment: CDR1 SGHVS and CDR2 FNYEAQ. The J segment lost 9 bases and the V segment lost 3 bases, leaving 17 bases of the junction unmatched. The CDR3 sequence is CASSFDSGGSGSGEQFF. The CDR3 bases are TGTGCCAGCAGCTTTGATTCTGGCGGGAGTGGGTCGGGTGAGCAGTTCTTC.

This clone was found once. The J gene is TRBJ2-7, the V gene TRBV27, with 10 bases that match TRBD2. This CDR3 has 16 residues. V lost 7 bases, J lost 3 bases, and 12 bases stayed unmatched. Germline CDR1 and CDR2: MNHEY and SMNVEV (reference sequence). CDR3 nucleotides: TGTGCCAGCATGTCTAGCGGGAGTGGGTCGGGCTACGAGCAGTACTTC. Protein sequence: CASMSSGSGSGYEQYF.